The clone carrying this T cell receptor (beta chain) has a handful of counts. The antigen is unknown. TCRdb reprocessed the RT-PCR reads via MiXCR and lists one record per CDR3 protein. The table shows 450,000 to 550,000 distinct CDR3 sequences, with roughly 27% occurring only once. The data originate from a study of response to subunit inactivated influenza vaccine. Study results and limitations: Each seasonal flu vaccination may recruit only limited new T cells, authors suggested.

The TCR originated in a man aged 50 to 60 who received an inactivated influenza vaccine. The sample consisted of CD4+ T cells sorted from PBMCs, taken more than 4 days after vaccination.

The CDR3 reads CAIRPTGNIQYF. CDR3 nucleotides: TGTGCCATCCGACCTACTGGAAACATTCAGTACTTC. J is TRBJ2-4 and V is TRBV28; D not certain. The V and J ends lost 10 bases and 6 bases respectively, with 13 bases between them. This CDR3 has 12 residues. CDR1 is MDHEN and CDR2 is SYDVKM in the germline V gene. Full variable domain (outside the CDR3, taken from reference TRBV28 and TRBJ2-4): DVKVTQSSRYLVKRTGEKVFLECVQDMDHENMFWYRQDPGLGLRLIYFSYDVKMKEKGDIPEGYSVSREKKERFSLILESASTNQTSMYLCAIRPTGNIQYFGAGTRLSVL.